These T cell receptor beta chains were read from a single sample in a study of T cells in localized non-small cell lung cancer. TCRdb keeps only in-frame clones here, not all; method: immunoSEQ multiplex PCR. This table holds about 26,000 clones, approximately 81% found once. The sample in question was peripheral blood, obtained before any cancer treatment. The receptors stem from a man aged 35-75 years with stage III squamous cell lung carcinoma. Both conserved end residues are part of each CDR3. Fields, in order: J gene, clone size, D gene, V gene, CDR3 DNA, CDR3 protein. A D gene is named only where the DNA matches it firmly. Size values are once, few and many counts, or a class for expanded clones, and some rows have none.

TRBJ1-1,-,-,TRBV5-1,TGCGCCAGCAGCTTGGAGGTAAACACTGAAGCTTTCTTT,CASSLEVNTEAFF
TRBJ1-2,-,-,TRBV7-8,TGTGCCAGCAGTCCGGGGGGTGGTTATGGCTACACCTTC,CASSPGGGYGYTF
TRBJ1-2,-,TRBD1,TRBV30,TGTGCCTGGATTGGTCAGGGGGGCACGGGTGGCTACACCTTC,CAWIGQGGTGGYTF
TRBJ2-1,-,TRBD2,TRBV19,TGTGCCGCGGGAGCGACGGTTGAGCAGTTCTTC,CAAGATVEQFF
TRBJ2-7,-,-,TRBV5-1,TGCGCCAGCAGCTCCTCGGGGTCCAGGGCCTACGAGCAGTACTTC,CASSSSGSRAYEQYF
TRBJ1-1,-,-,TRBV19,TGTGCCAGCCAACCCCGAGACAGCCGGAACACTGAAGCTTTCTTT,CASQPRDSRNTEAFF
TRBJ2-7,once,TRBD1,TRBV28,TGTGCCAGCAAGATCCAGGGACAGACCTACGAGCAGTACTTC,CASKIQGQTYEQYF
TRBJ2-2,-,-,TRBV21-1,TGTGCCAGCAGCAAAGCTACAAGACTAGCTGCAAACACCGGGGAGCTGTTTTTT,CASSKATRLAANTGELFF
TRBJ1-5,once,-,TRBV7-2,TGTGCCAGCAGCTTAGCGTACACAGCCCCGTGGGGCAATCAGCCCCAGCATTTT,CASSLAYTAPWGNQPQHF
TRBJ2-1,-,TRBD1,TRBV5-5,TGTGCCAGCAGCCTGCAGGGGGCGGATGAGCAGTTCTTC,CASSLQGADEQFF